The clone carrying this T cell receptor (beta chain) has only a few counts. The sample originates from a study of human T cells and chemical hapten exposure. Study in general: In the approximately 24-week study, patients were dosed weekly with diphenylcyclopropenone on the scalp throughout.

Time point in this sample: patch test 2, 6 weeks after DPC sensitization. Documented treatment: therapeutic diphenylcyclopropenone sensitization with weekly scalp DPC. Per the authors' pipeline: Counting gave a median of roughly 97,000 TCRs per sample, with values ranging from about 20,000 to 750,000. TCRdb re-called the RACE reads through MiXCR, storing one row per CDR3 protein. None of the V and J calls come from the authors' own analysis; TCRdb made them. The table includes some 45,000 distinct CDR3 sequences, more than 8.5% detected once. The CDR3 contains 12 residues. CDR1 and CDR2 (germline): GTSNPN, SVGIG (reference sequence). V gave up 0 bases and J gave up 3 bases, with 6 bases separating them.

The sample here was whole blood, taken in connection with sensitization to the hapten diphenylcyclopropenone (DPC). The V gene is TRBV30, the J gene TRBJ2-7; D gene uncertain. The clonotype originates from a woman in her 40s with alopecia areata. Some clones in this sample may be carry-over from other donors' samples. CDR3 DNA: TGTGCCTGGAGTGTACCGTACTACGAGCAGTACTTC. This encodes CAWSVPYYEQYF.